The clone carrying this T cell receptor (beta chain) was picked up a small number of times. The entry originates in a study of blood T cell repertoires in COVID-19. Study background: Acute and convalescent COVID-19 specimens originated in the United States, Italy and Spain. T cells, B-cell-depleted T cells, or PBMCs supplied cDNA or gDNA.

Original analysis: Reference gene primers were amplified, and this amplification served to estimate nucleated cell counts. Profiling relied on immunoSEQ multiplex PCR, and the TCRdb table lists in-frame clones only, not all of them. That table is the source of V, J and clone size, and D and trimming were worked out from the DNA. The sample includes about 200,000 clones, 78% of them seen just once. The CDR3 covers 12 residues. CDR1 and CDR2 from the germline V gene are MNHEY and SMNVEV (reference sequence). Trimming removed 9 bases from V and 10 bases from J; junction bases left unmatched: 9. The chain combines TRBV27 with TRBJ2-1; 7 nucleotides agree with TRBD2. This sequence originates from a woman of 80 years or more with active or convalescent COVID-19. The sample comprised peripheral blood. Here the CDR3 DNA reads TGTGCCAGTCGTGTGTGGCGGGGGGAGCAGTTCTTC. This encodes CASRVWRGEQFF.